The 26 T cell receptor beta chains below all came from one sample that was sequenced in a study of glioma-infiltrating T cells after dendritic cell vaccination. As for time point: after dendritic cell vaccination, including at tumor progression/relapse. The method was immunoSEQ multiplex PCR; TCRdb's version includes in-frame clones alone and lacks a portion of them. The sample carries roughly 80,000 clones, about nine tenths recorded once. Sequencing was performed on blood, taken after dendritic cell vaccination. Every receptor here comes from a human donor with glioblastoma.

CDR3 sequence reads: CASSLNGGSYNEQFF. For the CDR3, the DNA is TGTGCCAGCAGCTTAAATGGTGGCAGCTACAATGAGCAGTTCTTC. The chain couples TRBV7-3 to TRBJ2-1; no clear D gene. The CDR3 spans 15 residues. The ends were cut back, 1 base at V and 3 bases at J, with 10 bases in the middle. Germline CDR1 SGHTA, CDR2 FQGTGA.

The gene calls are TRBV14 and TRBJ2-5, with D tentatively TRBD2 (5 bases). CDR3 length equals 15 residues. Germline V CDR1 and CDR2: SGHDN, FVKESK. V was clipped by 0 bases and J by 2 bases, with 10 bases between them. This CDR3 is CASSQDRERQETQYF. The CDR3 nucleotides are TGTGCCAGCAGCCAAGATCGGGAACGGCAAGAGACCCAGTACTTC.

The J gene is TRBJ2-3, the V gene TRBV9; tentative D call: TRBD2 (6 bases). Trimming took 3 bases from V and 1 from J, leaving 15 bases between them. Germline lookup yields CDR1 SGDLS and CDR2 YYNGEE. This CDR3 has 16 amino acids. CDR3 nucleotides: TGTGCCAGCAGCGCCCGGGGGACGACCGGCACAGATACGCAGTATTTT. The encoded protein is CASSARGTTGTDTQYF.

This chain connects TRBV18 to TRBJ2-7, with D unclear. V lost 2 bases and J 3 bases, leaving 11 bases between the germline ends. Looked up from germline, CDR1 is KGHSH and CDR2 is LQKENI. CDR3 size: 14 residues. The CDR3 region is CASSPALSYYEQYF. The CDR3 DNA sequence: TGTGCCAGCTCACCAGCCTTAAGCTACTACGAGCAGTACTTC.

This chain joins TRBV19 and TRBJ2-3; 8 positions agree with TRBD1. The junction had 1 base not matched to a gene; V was cut back by 2 bases and J by 0 bases. The CDR3 runs to 15 residues. In germline, CDR1 is LNHDA, CDR2 SQIVND (reference sequence). In DNA, the CDR3 is TGTGCCAGTAGTATAAGGACAGGGAGCACAGATACGCAGTATTTT. It translates to CASSIRTGSTDTQYF. Looking up the rest from reference TRBV19 and TRBJ2-3 gives the full variable domain: DGGITQSPKYLFRKEGQNVTLSCEQNLNHDAMYWYRQDPGQGLRLIYYSQIVNDFQKGDIAEGYSVSREKKESFPLTVTSAQKNPTAFYLCASSIRTGSTDTQYFGPGTRLTVL.

The rearrangement joins TRBV5-1 to TRBJ2-1, with TRBD2 as a possible D gene (5 bases). Germline CDR1 reads SGHRS; CDR2 reads YFSETQ. The CDR3 sequence is 16 residues long. The germline V and J ends were trimmed by 0 bases and 2 bases, with 12 bases remaining between them. The CDR3 spells CASSLAVEVPYNEQFF. The CDR3 DNA sequence: TGCGCCAGCAGCTTGGCCGTGGAGGTCCCCTACAATGAGCAGTTCTTC.

The chain combines TRBV2 with TRBJ2-1; no definite D call. The CDR3 runs to 11 residues. CDR1 and CDR2 from the germline V gene are SNHLY and FYNNEI. The V end lost 6 bases, the J end lost 6 bases, and 6 bases lay between the germline ends. The CDR3 region has the DNA TGTGCCAGCAGAATCTCCAATGAGCAGTTCTTC. It is translated as CASRISNEQFF.

The chain combines TRBV6-1 with TRBJ1-5; 7 nucleotides align to TRBD1. The J segment lost 6 bases and the V segment lost 6 bases, leaving 5 bases of the junction unmatched. CDR3 size: 13 residues. Germline CDR1 and CDR2: MNHNS and SASEGT. The CDR3 DNA reads TGTGCCAGCAGCAGGGGGTCGGCTCAGCCCCAGCATTTT. Protein: CASSRGSAQPQHF.

V is TRBV11-2 and J is TRBJ1-1, with D unresolved. Looked up from germline, CDR1 is SGHAT and CDR2 is FQNNGV. The ends were cut back, 10 bases at V and 0 bases at J, with 9 bases in the middle. The CDR3 runs 12 residues. The DNA for the CDR3 is TGTGCCACCTCCCCCCTGAACACTGAAGCTTTCTTT. This translates into CATSPLNTEAFF.

The rearrangement uses TRBV30 and TRBJ1-5; D remains unclear. Trimming pared 5 bases from V and 1 base from J, leaving 12 bases between. CDR1 and CDR2 (germline): GTSNPN, SVGIG (reference sequence). The CDR3 contains 14 residues. CDR3 region: CAWSEAGSNQPQHF. CDR3 nucleotides: TGTGCCTGGTCGGAAGCAGGCAGCAATCAGCCCCAGCATTTT.

The genes are TRBV5-4 and TRBJ2-3; 10 nucleotides match TRBD1. The germline V gene encodes CDR1 SGHNT and CDR2 YYREEE (reference sequence). With V trimmed by 5 bases and J by 3 bases, 3 bases remained unmatched. The CDR3 extends over 14 amino acids. The CDR3 is CASRTGGGTDTQYF. The CDR3 DNA is TGTGCCAGCAGGACAGGGGGCGGTACAGATACGCAGTATTTT.

The V and J genes are TRBV19 and TRBJ1-1; D is ambiguous. CDR1 is LNHDA, CDR2 SQIVND, per germline (reference sequence). V was trimmed by 1 base and J by 5 bases, leaving 8 bases between them. The CDR3 is 13 amino acids. This CDR3 reads CASSIAPGTEAFF. In DNA form, the CDR3 reads TGTGCCAGTAGTATAGCCCCGGGAACTGAAGCTTTCTTT.

This chain uses TRBV9 with TRBJ1-2, with unresolved D. The germline gives CDR1 SGDLS, CDR2 YYNGEE. V gave up 2 bases and J gave up 6 bases, with 8 bases separating them. This CDR3 spans 12 amino acids. The CDR3 sequence: CASSVTGNGYTF. DNA for the CDR3: TGTGCCAGCAGCGTGACGGGGAATGGCTACACCTTC.

This chain uses TRBV10-2 with TRBJ2-7; 13 nucleotides match TRBD2. The CDR3 is 16 residues long. With V trimmed by 4 bases and J by 2 bases, 5 bases remained unmatched. Germline V gene data show CDR1 as WSHSY and CDR2 as SAAADI. The CDR3 DNA reads as TGCGCCAGCAGTGGATGGGGACTAGCGGGGCCCTACGAGCAGTACTTC. It encodes CASSGWGLAGPYEQYF.

Only one count was recorded for this clone. This sequence joins TRBV5-1 and TRBJ1-1; the D is unclear. Trimming left V 4 bases short and J 4 bases short, with 14 bases between. This CDR3 is built from 14 residues. Germline loops: CDR1 SGHRS, CDR2 YFSETQ. CDR3 nucleotides: TGCGCCAGCAGCCTCGGGGAGGGTGGCACTGAAGCTTTCTTT. This translates into CASSLGEGGTEAFF.

This clone was counted between two and nine times. The chain links TRBV5-6 to TRBJ1-2; D is uncertain. V gave up 0 bases and J gave up 2 bases, with 11 bases separating them. The CDR3 runs 15 residues. From germline, CDR1 is SGHDT and CDR2 YYEEEE. In nucleotides, the CDR3 is TGTGCCAGCAGCTTGGGCGGCGGCCGGAACTATGGCTACACCTTC. Its protein product is CASSLGGGRNYGYTF.

The chain recombines TRBV19 with TRBJ1-3, with a possible D match to TRBD1 (5 bases). Germline loops: CDR1 LNHDA, CDR2 SQIVND (reference sequence). The CDR3 runs 15 residues. V lost 9 bases and J lost 0, with 15 bases in between. In DNA form, the CDR3 reads TGTGCCAGCCAGCGGGGCGGTACCTCTGGAAACACCATATATTTT. It yields the protein CASQRGGTSGNTIYF.

The gene calls are TRBV7-9 and TRBJ2-1, with 9 bases matching TRBD2. V lost 7 bases and J lost 5; bases outside the gene matches: 9. The CDR3 contains 15 residues. Germline V lookup: CDR1 SEHNR, CDR2 FQNEAQ (reference sequence). Here the CDR3 reads CASNLPSGDHNEQFF. The CDR3 coding sequence is TGTGCCAGCAACCTTCCTAGCGGGGACCACAATGAGCAGTTCTTC.

J is TRBJ1-2 and V is TRBV7-2; D is undetermined. The CDR3 has 13 amino acids. V dropped 4 bases and J dropped 8 bases, with 14 bases sitting between them. The germline gives CDR1 SGHTA, CDR2 FQGNSA. The CDR3 region has the DNA TGTGCCAGCAGCTCACTTGCCCCGGGGGGCTACACCTTC. Translated: CASSSLAPGGYTF.

The CDR3 region is CASIHRTDSTDTQYF. The CDR3, as DNA: TGTGCCAGCATCCACCGGACAGATAGCACAGATACGCAGTATTTT. This chain joins TRBV21-1 and TRBJ2-3; TRBD1 was called by the table and not checked on the DNA. TRBV21-1 is assigned pseudogene status. CDR3 size: 15 residues.

The rearrangement links TRBV14 to TRBJ2-7; the D is unclear. The ends were cut back, 0 bases at V and 1 base at J, with 13 bases in the middle. This CDR3 has 16 residues. The V gene's germline CDR1 is SGHDN and CDR2 FVKESK. For the CDR3, the DNA is TGTGCCAGCAGCCAAGATTATGGGCTACTTTCCTACGAGCAGTACTTC. Amino acid sequence: CASSQDYGLLSYEQYF.

The V gene is TRBV7-2, the J gene TRBJ2-3; 7 nucleotides line up with TRBD2. J was trimmed by 0 bases and V by 1 base; bases with no gene match: 4. CDR3 length: 16 amino acids. Germline V gene data show CDR1 as SGHTA and CDR2 as FQGNSA. In DNA, the CDR3 is TGTGCCAGCAGCTTAGGGCGGGGGAGGAGCACAGATACGCAGTATTTT. Protein product: CASSLGRGRSTDTQYF.

This clone has only one observation. The chain's CDR3 is CASSGQDWALSGANVLTF. The CDR3, as DNA: TGCGCCAGCAGCGGACAGGACTGGGCCCTCTCTGGGGCCAACGTCCTGACTTTC. The chain combines TRBV5-1 with TRBJ2-6; TRBD1 matches 7 bases. The CDR3 sequence is 18 residues long. Germline V gives CDR1 SGHRS, CDR2 YFSETQ. With 4 bases clipped from V and 0 bases from J, the junction kept 10 bases outside the gene matches.

This chain joins TRBV7-2 and TRBJ1-3; tentatively, D is TRBD1 (6 bases). V lost 0 bases to trimming and J lost 2 bases, with 8 bases between them. CDR1 SGHTA and CDR2 FQGNSA come from the germline V gene. The CDR3 covers 15 residues. CDR3 DNA sequence: TGTGCCAGCAGCTTAGCCCCAGGGGCTGGAAACACCATATATTTT. Residues: CASSLAPGAGNTIYF.

This chain uses TRBV2 with TRBJ1-1; D gene ambiguous. Germline V CDR1 and CDR2: SNHLY, FYNNEI. The length of the CDR3 is 14 residues. Trimming took off 8 bases at V and 2 bases at J, with 15 bases between the two ends. The chain's CDR3 is CASSGRASNTEAFF. Here the CDR3 DNA reads TGTGCCAGCTCGGGGAGGGCAAGCAACACTGAAGCTTTCTTT.

The rearrangement links TRBV5-1 to TRBJ1-3; 10 bases are shared with TRBD1. The germline gives CDR1 SGHRS, CDR2 YFSETQ. J gave up 4 bases and V 4 bases, and 5 bases lay outside the gene matches. CDR3 length: 15 amino acids. CDR3 DNA: TGCGCCAGCAGCCAAGGACAGGGGGAAGGAAACACCATATATTTT. Protein: CASSQGQGEGNTIYF.